Following are 10 T cell receptor beta chains from one sample sequenced in a study of T cell repertoires in cytomegalovirus infection. Antigens for these TCRs are unknown. Using its own MiXCR run on the reads, TCRdb lists one record per CDR3 protein. The repertoire holds about 830,000 distinct CDR3 sequences, with 30% to 35% as singletons. The sequenced sample was cultured CD8+ T cells from PBMCs, obtained from culture after CMV antigen stimulation. These receptors all stem from a human donor in good health (CMV status not recorded). Some clones in this sample may be carry-over from other donors' samples.

This chain joins TRBV24-1 and TRBJ2-1, with 8 nucleotides matching TRBD1. Trimming cost V 1 base and J 6 bases; bases outside gene matches: 7. Looked up from germline, CDR1 is KGHDR and CDR2 is SFDVKD. This CDR3 has 16 residues. The CDR3 DNA is TGTGCCACCAGTGATTTAGGGCAGGGGGCTCGCAATGAGCAGTTCTTC. It codes for CATSDLGQGARNEQFF.

This chain uses TRBV6-1 with TRBJ1-4; possible D gene TRBD1, 5 bases. CDR3 length: 13 residues. Germline V gives CDR1 MNHNS, CDR2 SASEGT. Trimming took off 6 bases at V and 8 bases at J, with 13 bases between the two ends. CDR3 sequence reads: CASSPGTWEKLFF. The DNA for the CDR3 is TGTGCCAGCAGCCCAGGGACCTGGGAAAAACTGTTTTTT.

This chain connects TRBV6-6 to TRBJ2-5, with D uncertain. Germline V gives CDR1 MNHNY, CDR2 SVGAGI (reference sequence). The CDR3 is 12 amino acids. The V gene lost 11 bases and the J gene lost 2 bases, with 12 bases spanning the gap. The CDR3: CAGINEQETQYF. DNA for the CDR3: TGTGCCGGGATAAATGAACAAGAGACCCAGTACTTC.

This clonotype was found once. This chain joins TRBV5-1 and TRBJ2-7, with no clear D. Trimming took off 0 bases at V and 2 bases at J, with 9 bases between the two ends. The CDR3 runs to 14 residues. CDR1 and CDR2 from the germline V gene are SGHRS and YFSETQ. Here the CDR3 DNA reads TGCGCCAGCAGCTTGGGTATAGGAGCCTACGAGCAGTACTTC. This translates into CASSLGIGAYEQYF.

The V gene is TRBV20-1, the J gene TRBJ2-1, with D possibly called TRBD1 or TRBD2 (5 bases each). The CDR3 is made up of 14 amino acids. Looked up from germline, CDR1 is DFQATT and CDR2 is SNEGSKA (reference sequence). V gave up 2 bases and J gave up 5 bases, with 13 bases separating them. CDR3 DNA sequence: TGCAGTGCTAGACACGGGACCCTACACAATGAGCAGTTCTTC. Protein sequence: CSARHGTLHNEQFF.

This chain links TRBV4-2 with TRBJ2-3; TRBD2 matches at 8 bases. The CDR3 totals 19 residues. V lost 5 bases to trimming and J lost 5 bases; unmatched junction nucleotides: 21. Germline CDR1 reads LGHNA; CDR2 reads YNFKEQ. The CDR3 bases are TGTGCCAGCAGCAAAAGAGTAACCGGGACTAGGGGAACTCAAGATACGCAGTATTTT. Translated: CASSKRVTGTRGTQDTQYF.

This clonotype turned up a few times. The chain links TRBV11-2 to TRBJ2-1; 10 bases are a match to TRBD2. The V gene's germline CDR1 is SGHAT and CDR2 FQNNGV. This CDR3 is built from 19 residues. The junction had 13 bases not matched to a gene; V was cut back by 2 bases and J by 3 bases. The CDR3 coding sequence is TGTGCCAGCAGCTTATATAGCGGGGGGCCCCTCTCCCTCTACAATGAGCAGTTCTTC. This sequence encodes CASSLYSGGPLSLYNEQFF.

A few counts support this clonotype. The chain combines TRBV10-2 with TRBJ2-7, with 8 bases identical to TRBD1. The CDR3 length is 15 residues. CDR1 and CDR2 (germline): WSHSY, SAAADI. V gave up 1 base and J gave up 2 bases; unmatched junction bases: 4. The CDR3 DNA is TGCGCCAGCAGTGAGTACCGGGACAGGCCCTACGAGCAGTACTTC. Amino acid sequence: CASSEYRDRPYEQYF.

V is TRBV5-6 and J is TRBJ2-2; TRBD1 might be the D (6 bases). CDR3 length: 13 amino acids. V lost 0 bases and J 14 bases, leaving 14 bases between the germline ends. Germline V CDR1 and CDR2: SGHDT, YYEEEE. The CDR3 DNA is TGTGCCAGCAGCTTGGTTGAAGGACAGCGACTGTTTTTT. It translates to CASSLVEGQRLFF. The full variable domain, rest sourced from reference TRBV5-6 and TRBJ2-2, is DAGVTQSPTHLIKTRGQQVTLRCSPKSGHDTVSWYQQALGQGPQFIFQYYEEEERQRGNFPDRFSGHQFPNYSSELNVNALLLGDSALYLCASSLVEGQRLFFGEGSRLTVL.

This clonotype was detected only a few times. This chain connects TRBV6-2 or TRBV6-3 to TRBJ1-1, with D maybe TRBD1 (6 bases). CDR1 and CDR2 from the germline V gene are MNHEY and SVGEGT. With 2 bases removed from V and 0 bases from J, the gap between germline ends came to 10 bases. The CDR3 spans 15 residues. The CDR3 nucleotides read TGTGCCAGCAGTTACCGCCAGGGGATGAACACTGAAGCTTTCTTT. It codes for CASSYRQGMNTEAFF.